One sample yielded the 6 T cell receptor beta chains listed below, sequenced in a study of T-cell memory formation after mild COVID-19. A single record per CDR3 protein comes from TCRdb applying MiXCR to the 5' RACE reads. Of about 400,000 distinct CDR3 sequences in the sample, 20% to 25% were seen once. Sequenced sample: PBMCs or a T cell subset sorted from them (not recorded which). All receptors come from an adult woman who had mild COVID-19 (a few samples of this study predate the infection). Cell type and time point are not known.

The rearrangement uses TRBV29-1 and TRBJ1-1; unclear D gene. Germline lookup yields CDR1 SQVTM and CDR2 ANQGSEA. V lost 2 bases and J lost 1, with 14 bases in between. The CDR3 spans 15 residues. In DNA, the CDR3 is TGCAGCGTTGAAAACCTCTCAACTCGGAACACTGAAGCTTTCTTT. It encodes CSVENLSTRNTEAFF. The full variable domain, rest sourced from reference TRBV29-1 and TRBJ1-1, is SAVISQKPSRDICQRGTSLTIQCQVDSQVTMMFWYRQQPGQSLTLIATANQGSEATYESGFVIDKFPISRPNLTFSTLTVSNMSPEDSSIYLCSVENLSTRNTEAFFGQGTRLTVV.

This chain joins TRBV24-1 and TRBJ2-2; no clear D gene. The CDR3 has 18 residues. Germline V lookup: CDR1 KGHDR, CDR2 SFDVKD. Between the trimmed V and J ends, which lost 0 bases and 0 bases, there was a span of 13 bases. CDR3 DNA: TGTGCCACCAGTGATTTGCCGTCACATCTTACGAACACCGGGGAGCTGTTTTTT. Its protein product is CATSDLPSHLTNTGELFF.

The V gene is TRBV6-5, the J gene TRBJ1-1, with 9 bases identical to TRBD1. Germline CDR1 and CDR2: MNHEY and SVGAGI. This CDR3 is built from 15 residues. V lost 2 bases and J lost 1; bases outside the gene matches: 2. CDR3 in DNA: TGTGCCAGCAGTTACGCGGGACAGGGGAACACTGAAGCTTTCTTT. The encoded protein is CASSYAGQGNTEAFF.

This chain connects TRBV7-9 to TRBJ1-1, with D maybe TRBD1 (5 bases). This CDR3 has 13 amino acids. V lost 5 bases to trimming and J lost 7 bases, with 14 bases between them. Germline CDR1 SEHNR, CDR2 FQNEAQ (reference sequence). CDR3 residues: CASSLGGSYEAFF. CDR3 DNA: TGTGCCAGCAGCCTTGGGGGATCCTATGAAGCTTTCTTT.

This rearrangement joins TRBV5-1 to TRBJ2-7; 8 bases match TRBD1. The CDR3 runs to 14 residues. Germline V CDR1 and CDR2: SGHRS, YFSETQ. The trim removed 4 bases at V and 3 bases at J, leaving 6 bases unmatched. The CDR3 region is CASSQGQALYEQYF. The CDR3 nucleotides read TGCGCCAGCAGCCAGGGACAGGCCCTCTACGAGCAGTACTTC.

This rearrangement joins TRBV9 to TRBJ2-3; TRBD1 is a possible D gene (5 bases). From germline, CDR1 is SGDLS and CDR2 YYNGEE. V was pared by 3 bases and J by 2 bases, with 10 bases between. The CDR3 covers 14 residues. The CDR3 DNA sequence: TGTGCCAGCAGCGGATCAGGGTTCACAGATACGCAGTATTTT. It is translated as CASSGSGFTDTQYF.